This T cell receptor (beta chain) was recovered during a study of blood T cell repertoires in COVID-19. Cohort placement rested on clinical history that participants reported themselves. Measured with immunoSEQ multiplex PCR; TCRdb has only the in-frame clones, and not every one. Here the sample spans around 400,000 clones, around 92% being singletons. This CDR3 has 19 amino acids. Trimming at V came to 3 bases and at J to 4 bases, leaving 16 bases not matched to a gene. Germline V lookup: CDR1 SGHDN, CDR2 FVKESK. Specimen: PBMCs or T cells enriched from blood (not recorded which). The chain links TRBV14 to TRBJ2-1; 9 bases are a match to TRBD1. The sequence was collected from a woman aged 25 to 39 who had recovered from COVID-19. The CDR3 region is CASSQDFYRRDRAYNEQFF. As DNA, the CDR3 is TGTGCCAGCAGCCAGGACTTCTATCGACGGGACAGGGCATACAATGAGCAGTTCTTC.